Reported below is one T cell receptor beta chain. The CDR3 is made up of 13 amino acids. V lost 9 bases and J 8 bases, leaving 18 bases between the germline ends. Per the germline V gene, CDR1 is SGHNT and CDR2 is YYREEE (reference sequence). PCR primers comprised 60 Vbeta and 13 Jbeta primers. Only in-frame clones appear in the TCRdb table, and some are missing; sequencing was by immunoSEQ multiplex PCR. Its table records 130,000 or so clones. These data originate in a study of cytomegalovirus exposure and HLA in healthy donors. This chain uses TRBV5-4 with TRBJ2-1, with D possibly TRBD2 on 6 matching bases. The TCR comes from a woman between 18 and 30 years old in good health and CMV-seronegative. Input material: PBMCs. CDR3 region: CATRDSWADEQFF. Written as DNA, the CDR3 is TGTGCCACCAGGGACTCCTGGGCGGATGAGCAGTTCTTC.